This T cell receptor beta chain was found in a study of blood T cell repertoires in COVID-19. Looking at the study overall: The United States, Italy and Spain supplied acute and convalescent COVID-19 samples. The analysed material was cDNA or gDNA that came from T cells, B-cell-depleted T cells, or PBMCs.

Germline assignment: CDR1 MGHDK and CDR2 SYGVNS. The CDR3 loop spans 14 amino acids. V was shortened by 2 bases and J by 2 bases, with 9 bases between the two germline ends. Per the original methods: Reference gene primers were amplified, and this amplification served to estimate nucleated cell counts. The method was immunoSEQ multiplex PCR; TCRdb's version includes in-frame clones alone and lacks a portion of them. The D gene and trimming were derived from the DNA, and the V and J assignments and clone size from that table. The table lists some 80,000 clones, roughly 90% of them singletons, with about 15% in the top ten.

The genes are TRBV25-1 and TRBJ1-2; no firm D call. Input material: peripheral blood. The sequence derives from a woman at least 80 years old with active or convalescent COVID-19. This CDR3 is CASSERGANYGYTF. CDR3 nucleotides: TGTGCCAGCAGTGAACGCGGAGCAAACTATGGCTACACCTTC.